This T cell receptor (beta chain) was recorded in a study of beta chain features in type 1 diabetes. It was via CD45RO/CCR7/CD25/CD127/CD95/CD27 that CD4+ naive, central memory, regulatory and stem cell-like memory cells were sorted. A note on this clone: Antigen: not known.

V was clipped by 0 bases and J by 2 bases, with 15 bases between them. CDR3 size: 17 residues. From germline, CDR1 is SGHTA and CDR2 FQGNSA. Study-wide results and limits: Shorter templates might be favored by PCR, equally in patients and controls. Among all four CD4+ subsets, Type 1 diabetes patients had TCRB CDR3s that were moderately but significantly shorter.

The authors reverse transcribed all of the isolated RNA, so sequencing captured expressed TCRB transcripts. Using immunoSEQ multiplex PCR, the repertoire was profiled, and TCRdb retains in-frame clones only, with some absent. Of approximately 14,000 clones listed, about two thirds are singletons. Sequenced input: stem cell memory CD4+ T cells from blood. This chain connects TRBV7-2 to TRBJ2-3, with no clear D. This clonotype was sampled from a woman between 18 and 29 years old with type 1 diabetes. The CDR3 is CASSLAGFDLFTDTQYF. The CDR3 DNA follows: TGTGCCAGCAGCTTAGCGGGTTTTGACTTGTTCACAGATACGCAGTATTTT.